Each of the 28 T cell receptor beta chains below was sequenced from the same sample in a study of blood T cell repertoires in COVID-19. Some clones are missing from TCRdb's copy, which holds only in-frame ones; the method was immunoSEQ multiplex PCR. The sample consists of about 150,000 clones, over 80% of them appearing once. The sequenced sample was peripheral blood. These receptors originate from a woman aged 50 to 60 with acute or convalescent COVID-19.

The V call is TRBV30, the J call TRBJ2-1; TRBD1 is a possible D gene (6 bases). The length of the CDR3 is 15 residues. CDR1 and CDR2 from the germline V gene are GTSNPN and SVGIG (reference sequence). The V end lost 2 bases, the J end lost 0 bases, and 11 bases lay between the germline ends. In DNA form, the CDR3 reads TGTGCCTGGAGTCCAGGGGTGAACTCCTACAATGAGCAGTTCTTC. Its protein product is CAWSPGVNSYNEQFF.

The chain uses TRBV11-2 and TRBJ1-2; D not resolved. Trimming cost V 1 base and J 0 bases, with 9 bases left between them. Germline-derived CDR1 and CDR2 are SGHAT and FQNNGV. The CDR3 length is 15 residues. The CDR3 sequence is CASSLAIGSNYGYTF. CDR3 in DNA: TGTGCCAGCAGCTTAGCCATCGGGTCTAACTATGGCTACACCTTC.

The chain carries TRBV5-8 and TRBJ2-5; the match to TRBD2 covers 9 bases. The germline CDR1 and CDR2 sequences are SGHTS and YDEGEE. This CDR3 is 16 amino acids long. V shed 6 bases and J 1 base; nucleotides not matched to a gene: 10. DNA of the CDR3: TGTGCCAGCACCCGGACAGCGACTAGCGGCCAAGAGACCCAGTACTTC. This sequence encodes CASTRTATSGQETQYF.

The rearrangement uses TRBV3-1 (or the pseudogene TRBV3-2) and TRBJ2-5, with D perhaps TRBD1 (6 bases). This CDR3 is built from 14 residues. Per the germline V gene, CDR1 is LGHDT and CDR2 is YNNKEL (reference sequence). V was pared by 7 bases and J by 1 base, with 13 bases between. The CDR3 DNA follows: TGTGCCAGCACGGACAGAGGGACCCAAGAGACCCAGTACTTC. Translating it yields CASTDRGTQETQYF.

The chain employs TRBV7-8 and TRBJ2-7; maybe TRBD1 (7 bases). The V gene's germline CDR1 is SGHVS and CDR2 FQNEAQ. This CDR3 has 18 amino acids. Between the trimmed V and J ends, which lost 2 bases and 1 base, there was a span of 21 bases. The CDR3 DNA is TGTGCCAGCAGCTTATCCCTCGGGGGCAGGGGGAAATCCTACGAGCAGTACTTC. Protein sequence: CASSLSLGGRGKSYEQYF.

This rearrangement joins TRBV6-6 to TRBJ1-4; 7 positions agree with TRBD1. The CDR3 has 15 amino acids. V gave up 7 bases and J gave up 7 bases; unmatched junction bases: 12. CDR1 is MNHNY and CDR2 is SVGAGI in the germline V gene (reference sequence). The CDR3 region has the DNA TGTGCCAGCATTAACTACAGGGGCAGTGGTGAAAAACTGTTTTTT. This gives the protein CASINYRGSGEKLFF.

V is TRBV10-1 and J is TRBJ2-5; TRBD2 might be the D (7 bases). The CDR3 sequence is 14 residues long. Trimming took 0 bases from V and 7 from J, leaving 12 bases between them. Germline CDR1 is WNHNN and CDR2 is SYGVQD (reference sequence). The CDR3 loop reads CASSESNREGTQYF. The CDR3 coding sequence is TGCGCCAGCAGTGAGTCGAACAGGGAGGGGACCCAGTACTTC.

The V call is TRBV9, the J call TRBJ1-4, with 8 bases identical to TRBD1. With V trimmed by 2 bases and J by 6 bases, 6 bases remained unmatched. Per germline, CDR1 SGDLS and CDR2 YYNGEE. The CDR3 is made up of 15 amino acids. CDR3 sequence: CASSVATGAHEKLFF. CDR3 DNA: TGTGCCAGCAGCGTCGCGACAGGGGCTCATGAAAAACTGTTTTTT.

CDR3: CASSQGTGGRYGYTF. CDR3 coding DNA: TGTGCCAGCAGCCAAGGGACAGGGGGCCGGTATGGCTACACCTTC. This chain links TRBV3-1 (or the pseudogene TRBV3-2) with TRBJ1-2; 11 bases agree with TRBD1. The germline CDR1 and CDR2 sequences are LGHDT and YNNKEL (reference sequence). This CDR3 contains 15 residues. The V segment lost 1 base and the J segment 5 bases; nucleotides outside the gene matches: 3.

This clone appeared a single time. The J gene is TRBJ2-7, the V gene TRBV7-2; 13 bases fit TRBD2. After removal of 6 bases from V and 7 bases from J, the junction contained 6 bases not matched to a gene. CDR1 is SGHTA, CDR2 FQGNSA, per germline. This CDR3 spans 14 amino acids. The CDR3 DNA is TGTGCCAGCAGACGGACTAGCGGGGGATGGGAGCAGTACTTC. Its translation: CASRRTSGGWEQYF.

This chain links TRBV11-2 with TRBJ1-1; the D is unclear. V was trimmed by 0 bases and J by 4 bases, leaving 15 bases between them. Germline V CDR1 and CDR2: SGHAT, FQNNGV. The CDR3 consists of 16 residues. CDR3 DNA: TGTGCCAGCAGCTTAGACAGACTAGATATGTCCACTGAAGCTTTCTTT. Residues: CASSLDRLDMSTEAFF.

V gene TRBV19 combines with J gene TRBJ1-5; D unresolved. Between the trimmed V and J ends, which lost 4 bases and 7 bases, there was a span of 17 bases. The germline V gene has CDR1 LNHDA and CDR2 SQIVND (reference sequence). The CDR3 has 15 amino acids. CDR3 in amino acids: CASSRGGFEEQPQHF. CDR3 coding DNA: TGTGCCAGTAGTAGAGGAGGATTTGAGGAACAGCCCCAGCATTTT.

This chain joins TRBV19 and TRBJ2-2; 8 positions agree with TRBD1. Germline values: CDR1 LNHDA, CDR2 SQIVND (reference sequence). This CDR3 contains 15 residues. Trimming cost V 8 bases and J 4 bases; bases outside gene matches: 9. The chain's CDR3 is CASDLTGGITGELFF. The CDR3 DNA reads as TGTGCCAGTGACCTTACAGGGGGTATCACCGGGGAGCTGTTTTTT.

The chain links TRBV20-1 to TRBJ1-1; D may be TRBD1 (6 bases). Germline loops: CDR1 DFQATT, CDR2 SNEGSKA (reference sequence). Trimming removed 6 bases from V and 7 bases from J, with 9 bases in between. This CDR3 comprises 10 residues. CDR3 in amino acids: CSAQGNEAFF. The CDR3 DNA sequence: TGCAGTGCACAGGGAAATGAAGCTTTCTTT.

The count of this clone is one. V is TRBV25-1 and J is TRBJ1-1, with a weak D call TRBD1 (5 bases). The CDR3 runs to 14 residues. The ends were cut back, 10 bases at V and 0 bases at J, with 15 bases in the middle. Germline V lookup: CDR1 MGHDK, CDR2 SYGVNS. The CDR3 DNA reads TGTGCCACCAGCCGACGGGACTTGAACACTGAAGCTTTCTTT. It encodes CATSRRDLNTEAFF.

The rearrangement joins TRBV7-9 to TRBJ2-1, with TRBD2 matching over 8 bases. With V trimmed by 3 bases and J by 7 bases, 8 bases remained unmatched. Germline assignment: CDR1 SEHNR and CDR2 FQNEAQ (reference sequence). The CDR3 totals 15 residues. This CDR3 reads CASSFLAGGGNEQFF. The CDR3 DNA sequence: TGTGCCAGCAGCTTCCTGGCGGGGGGCGGGAATGAGCAGTTCTTC.

V usage is TRBV9 and J usage is TRBJ2-1, with D perhaps matching TRBD2 (5 bases). CDR1 is SGDLS, CDR2 YYNGEE, per germline. The CDR3 totals 13 residues. V was clipped by 6 bases and J by 5 bases, with 12 bases between them. CDR3 nucleotides: TGTGCCAGCACCGGAGGTAGAGACAATGAGCAGTTCTTC. Translating gives CASTGGRDNEQFF.

This clone was seen just once. This chain uses TRBV3-1 (or the pseudogene TRBV3-2) with TRBJ2-1; 9 positions agree with TRBD2. Germline CDR1 and CDR2: LGHDT and YNNKEL (reference sequence). This CDR3 has 16 amino acids. Unmatched junction bases numbered 0, after V lost 0 bases and J lost 0 bases. For the CDR3, the DNA is TGTGCCAGCAGCCAAGATAGCGGGAGCTCCTACAATGAGCAGTTCTTC. It yields the protein CASSQDSGSSYNEQFF.

V and J are TRBV6-6 and TRBJ2-7; maybe TRBD1 (5 bases). The CDR3 covers 14 residues. Per the germline V gene, CDR1 is MNHNY and CDR2 is SVGAGI (reference sequence). Trimming shortened V by 6 bases and J by 1 base, and 13 bases separated the two germline ends. The CDR3 here is CASSHPGSSYEQYF. The CDR3 DNA is TGTGCCAGCAGCCACCCAGGGTCGTCCTACGAGCAGTACTTC.

V and J are TRBV6-5 and TRBJ1-1; unclear D gene. Per the germline V gene, CDR1 is MNHEY and CDR2 is SVGAGI. The CDR3 runs to 14 residues. V lost 3 bases to trimming and J lost 5 bases, with 13 bases between them. CDR3 in DNA: TGTGCCAGCAGTTATCAGGAAGGTGGGACTGAAGCTTTCTTT. This codes for CASSYQEGGTEAFF.

The V call is TRBV10-1, the J call TRBJ1-1, with TRBD1 matching 8 bases. With V trimmed by 1 base and J by 5 bases, 6 bases remained unmatched. Per the germline V gene, CDR1 is WNHNN and CDR2 is SYGVQD (reference sequence). The CDR3 covers 15 residues. This CDR3 is CASSEYTGGRTEAFF. CDR3 sequence (DNA): TGCGCCAGCAGTGAGTACACAGGGGGACGGACTGAAGCTTTCTTT.

This chain joins TRBV24-1 and TRBJ2-2; 8 nucleotides agree with TRBD2. V trimming: 8 bases; J trimming: 7 bases; junction bases outside the gene matches: 11. This CDR3 has 15 amino acids. Germline-derived CDR1 and CDR2 are KGHDR and SFDVKD. The CDR3 loop reads CATTDRSGGNGELFF. The CDR3 DNA sequence: TGTGCCACCACCGACAGGAGCGGGGGAAACGGGGAGCTGTTTTTT.

The rearrangement uses TRBV24-1 and TRBJ2-1, with 8 bases identical to TRBD1. Per germline, CDR1 KGHDR and CDR2 SFDVKD. V dropped 6 bases and J dropped 0; count of bases not matched to a gene: 9. The CDR3 runs to 17 residues. CDR3 in amino acids: CATSSTGTGVSYNEQFF. Written as DNA, the CDR3 is TGTGCCACCAGTTCTACCGGGACAGGTGTCTCCTACAATGAGCAGTTCTTC.

The J gene is TRBJ2-7, the V gene TRBV27, with unresolved D. Germline V lookup: CDR1 MNHEY, CDR2 SMNVEV (reference sequence). This CDR3 region has 16 residues. V lost 5 bases, J lost 0 bases, and 17 bases lay in between. The CDR3: CASSPSRGSLSYEQYF. CDR3 DNA: TGTGCCAGCAGTCCGTCCCGAGGATCCCTCTCCTACGAGCAGTACTTC.

The V gene is TRBV4-2, the J gene TRBJ2-1, with 8 bases that match TRBD2. CDR3 size: 16 residues. With 1 base clipped from V and 2 bases from J, the junction kept 4 bases outside the gene matches. In germline, CDR1 is LGHNA, CDR2 YNFKEQ. The CDR3, as DNA: TGTGCCAGCAGCCAAGGTTCGGGGGGGACCTACAATGAGCAGTTCTTC. Protein: CASSQGSGGTYNEQFF.

The V call is TRBV7-6, the J call TRBJ2-5; D not resolved. V was shortened by 5 bases and J by 7 bases, with 8 bases between the two germline ends. Germline assignment: CDR1 SGHVS and CDR2 FNYEAQ. This CDR3 is built from 11 residues. The CDR3 DNA follows: TGTGCCAGCAGCACAGTTCGGACCCAGTACTTC. Its protein product is CASSTVRTQYF.

This chain joins TRBV4-1 and TRBJ2-7; 10 bases align to TRBD1. The germline V gene encodes CDR1 MGHRA and CDR2 YSYEKL. The CDR3 has 16 residues. V shed 3 bases, J shed 5 bases, and the junction held 10 bases outside the gene matches. The CDR3 sequence is CASSQLLRDRGDEQYF. CDR3 DNA: TGCGCCAGCAGCCAGCTTCTCCGGGACAGGGGCGACGAGCAGTACTTC.

A single count supports this clone. The CDR3 DNA reads TGTGCCAGCAGTCGACAGGGGCCCCTCACTGAAGCTTTCTTT. Translating it yields CASSRQGPLTEAFF. The rearrangement links TRBV6-5 to TRBJ1-1; 8 bases fit TRBD1. V lost 5 bases and J lost 4; bases outside the gene matches: 6. Germline CDR1 is MNHEY and CDR2 is SVGAGI. The CDR3 totals 14 residues.